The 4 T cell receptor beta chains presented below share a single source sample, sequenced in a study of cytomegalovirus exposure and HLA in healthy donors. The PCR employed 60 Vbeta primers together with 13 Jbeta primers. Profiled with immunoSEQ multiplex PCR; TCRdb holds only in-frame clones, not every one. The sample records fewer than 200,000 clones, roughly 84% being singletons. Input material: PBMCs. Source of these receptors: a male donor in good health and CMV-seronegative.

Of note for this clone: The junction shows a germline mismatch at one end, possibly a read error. For the CDR3, the DNA is TGTTCCAGCAGCCGAGACAGGAACGAGCAGTACTTC. This sequence encodes CSSSRDRNEQYF. The chain carries TRBV7-9 and TRBJ2-7; D is possibly TRBD1 (6 bases). The CDR3 runs 12 residues. CDR1 and CDR2 from the germline V gene are SEHNR and FQNEAQ (reference sequence).

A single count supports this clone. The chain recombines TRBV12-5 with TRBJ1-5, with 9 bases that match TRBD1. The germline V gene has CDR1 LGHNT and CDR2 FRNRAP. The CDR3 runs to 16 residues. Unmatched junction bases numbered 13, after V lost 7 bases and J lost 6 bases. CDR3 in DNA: TGTGCTAGTGTCTTGTCGGGACAGGGTCATCGTCAGCCCCAGCATTTT. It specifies CASVLSGQGHRQPQHF.

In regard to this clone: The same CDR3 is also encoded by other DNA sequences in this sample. The CDR3 loop reads CASSYSGLNTEAFF. In nucleotides, the CDR3 is TGTGCCAGCAGTTACTCCGGACTTAACACTGAAGCTTTCTTT. The chain joins TRBV6-5 to TRBJ1-1; D remains unclear. CDR3 size: 14 residues. V was trimmed by 0 bases and J by 2 bases, leaving 7 bases between them. Looked up from germline, CDR1 is MNHEY and CDR2 is SVGAGI.

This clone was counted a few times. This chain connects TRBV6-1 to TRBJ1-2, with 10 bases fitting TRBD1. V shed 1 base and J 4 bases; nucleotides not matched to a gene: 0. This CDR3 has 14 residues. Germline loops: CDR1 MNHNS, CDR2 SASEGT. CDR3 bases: TGTGCCAGCAGTGAAGGGACAGGGGGCTATGGCTACACCTTC. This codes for CASSEGTGGYGYTF.